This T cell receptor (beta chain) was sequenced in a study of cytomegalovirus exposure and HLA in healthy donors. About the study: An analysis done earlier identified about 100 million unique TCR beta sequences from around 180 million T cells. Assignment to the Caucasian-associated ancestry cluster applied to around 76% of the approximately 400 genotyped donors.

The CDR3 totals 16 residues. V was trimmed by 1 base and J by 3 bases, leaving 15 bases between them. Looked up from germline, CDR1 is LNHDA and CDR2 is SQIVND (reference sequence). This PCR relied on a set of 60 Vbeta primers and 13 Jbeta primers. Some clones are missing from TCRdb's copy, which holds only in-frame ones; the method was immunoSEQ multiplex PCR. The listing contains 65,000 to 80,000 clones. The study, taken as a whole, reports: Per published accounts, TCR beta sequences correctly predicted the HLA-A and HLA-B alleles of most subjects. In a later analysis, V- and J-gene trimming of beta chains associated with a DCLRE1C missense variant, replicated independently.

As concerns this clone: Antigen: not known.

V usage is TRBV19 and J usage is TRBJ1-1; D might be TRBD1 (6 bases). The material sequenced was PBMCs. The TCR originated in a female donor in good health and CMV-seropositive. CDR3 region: CASSIAPTGPHTEAFF. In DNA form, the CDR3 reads TGTGCCAGTAGTATAGCCCCTACAGGGCCACACACTGAAGCTTTCTTT.